The subject of this entry is one T cell receptor (beta chain). The CDR3 has 13 amino acids. Germline V gene data show CDR1 as MGHRA and CDR2 as YSYEKL. V was cut by 0 bases and J by 10 bases, with 10 bases left in between. Participants' own reports of clinical history determined their cohort assignment. This specimen comes from a study of blood T cell repertoires in COVID-19. On the study more broadly: Sources were T cells, B-cell-depleted T cells, or PBMCs; the material itself was cDNA or gDNA.

Sequencing used immunoSEQ multiplex PCR; TCRdb keeps in-frame clones, though not all of them. The data contain roughly 180,000 clones, 86% of them singletons. The V gene is TRBV4-1, the J gene TRBJ2-1; D remains ambiguous. Sequencing used PBMCs or T cells enriched from blood (not recorded which). The receptor's source is a woman aged 25-40 years who had recovered from COVID-19. The CDR3 is CASSQERVTEQFF. CDR3 in DNA: TGCGCCAGCAGCCAAGAAAGAGTTACGGAGCAGTTCTTC.